Many counts were recorded for the clone carrying this T cell receptor beta chain. Unique molecular identifiers (one per individual cDNA molecule) were attached. TCRdb re-called the 5' RACE reads with MiXCR, one entry per CDR3 protein. The repertoire includes 60,000 to 75,000 distinct CDR3 sequences, about 12% of them detected once, and roughly 1.4% sits in the top ten. The CDR3 extends over 16 amino acids. V was trimmed by 2 bases and J by 2 bases, leaving 13 bases between them. CDR1 MDHEN and CDR2 SYDVKM come from the germline V gene. The data stem from a study of early T cells in non-severe SARS-CoV-2 infection.

Material: whole blood, obtained at baseline. The receptor's source is an adult who was a healthcare worker with PCR-confirmed SARS-CoV-2 infection or an uninfected control (not recorded which). The V gene is TRBV28, the J gene TRBJ2-1; possibly TRBD1 for D (6 bases). The CDR3 DNA sequence: TGTGCCAGCAGTTTAGGGGGCCCGGTCCCCTACAATGAGCAGTTCTTC. Translated: CASSLGGPVPYNEQFF.